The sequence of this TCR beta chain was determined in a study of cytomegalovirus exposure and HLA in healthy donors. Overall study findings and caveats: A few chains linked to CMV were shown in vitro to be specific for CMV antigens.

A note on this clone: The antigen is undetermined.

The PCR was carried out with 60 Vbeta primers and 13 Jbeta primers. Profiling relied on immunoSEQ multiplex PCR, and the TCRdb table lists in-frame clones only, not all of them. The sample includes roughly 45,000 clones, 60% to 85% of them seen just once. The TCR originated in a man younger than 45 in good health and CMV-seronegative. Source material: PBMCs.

The CDR3 region is CASSPGQDRFRAAFF. The CDR3 DNA is TGTGCCAGCTCACCGGGACAGGACCGGTTCCGTGCAGCTTTCTTT. This sequence joins TRBV18 and TRBJ1-1; 8 bases match TRBD1. The ends lost 3 bases at V and 10 bases at J; junction bases unmatched: 13. The CDR3 sequence is 15 residues long. In germline, CDR1 is KGHSH, CDR2 LQKENI. The full variable domain, rest sourced from reference TRBV18 and TRBJ1-1, is NAGVMQNPRHLVRRRGQEARLRCSPMKGHSHVYWYRQLPEEGLKFMVYLQKENIIDESGMPKERFSAEFPKEGPSILRIQQVVRGDSAAYFCASSPGQDRFRAAFFGQGTRLTVV.